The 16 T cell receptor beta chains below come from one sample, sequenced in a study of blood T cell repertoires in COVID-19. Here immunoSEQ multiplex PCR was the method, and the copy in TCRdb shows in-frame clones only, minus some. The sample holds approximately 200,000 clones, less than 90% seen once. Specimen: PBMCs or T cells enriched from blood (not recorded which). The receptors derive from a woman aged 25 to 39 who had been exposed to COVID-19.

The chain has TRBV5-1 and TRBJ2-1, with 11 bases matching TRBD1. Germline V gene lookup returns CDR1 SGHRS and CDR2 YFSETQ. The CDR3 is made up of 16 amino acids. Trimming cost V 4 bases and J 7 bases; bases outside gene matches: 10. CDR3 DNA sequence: TGCGCCAGCAGCGCCGGACAGGGGGCTAGTAAAAATGAGCAGTTCTTC. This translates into CASSAGQGASKNEQFF.

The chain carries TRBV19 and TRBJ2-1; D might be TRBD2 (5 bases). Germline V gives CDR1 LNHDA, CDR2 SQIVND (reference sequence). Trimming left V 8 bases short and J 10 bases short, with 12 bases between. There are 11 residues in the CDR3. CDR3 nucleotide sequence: TGTGCCAGTGCCTACAGAGGGGAGCAGTTCTTC. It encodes CASAYRGEQFF.

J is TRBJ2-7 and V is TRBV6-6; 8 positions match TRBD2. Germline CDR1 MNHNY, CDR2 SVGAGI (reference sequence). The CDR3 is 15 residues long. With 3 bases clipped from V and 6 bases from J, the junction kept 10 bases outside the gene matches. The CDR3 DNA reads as TGTGCCAGCAGTTATACGGGGGGGGGCTCGGGCGAGCAGTACTTC. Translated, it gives CASSYTGGGSGEQYF.

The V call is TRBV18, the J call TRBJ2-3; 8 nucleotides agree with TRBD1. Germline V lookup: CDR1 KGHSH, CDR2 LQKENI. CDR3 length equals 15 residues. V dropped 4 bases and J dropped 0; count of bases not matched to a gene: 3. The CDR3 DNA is TGTGCCAGCTCACTCAGGGGGCCGAGCACAGATACGCAGTATTTT. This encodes CASSLRGPSTDTQYF. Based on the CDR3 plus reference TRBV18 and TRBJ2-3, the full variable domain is NAGVMQNPRHLVRRRGQEARLRCSPMKGHSHVYWYRQLPEEGLKFMVYLQKENIIDESGMPKERFSAEFPKEGPSILRIQQVVRGDSAAYFCASSLRGPSTDTQYFGPGTRLTVL.

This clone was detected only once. The CDR3 nucleotides read TGCGCCAGCAGCACCGCGGGGTCCAATAATTCACCCCTCCACTTT. Its translation: CASSTAGSNNSPLHF. V and J are TRBV5-1 and TRBJ1-6, with unresolved D. This CDR3 has 15 amino acids. Germline CDR1 and CDR2: SGHRS and YFSETQ. With 4 bases removed from V and 5 bases from J, the gap between germline ends came to 13 bases.

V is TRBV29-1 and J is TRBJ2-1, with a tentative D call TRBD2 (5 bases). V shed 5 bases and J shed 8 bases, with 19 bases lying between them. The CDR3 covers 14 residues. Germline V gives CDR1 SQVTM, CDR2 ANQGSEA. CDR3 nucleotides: TGCAGCGTTAATAGCGACCCGTCCTTCGATGAGCAGTTCTTC. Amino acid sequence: CSVNSDPSFDEQFF.

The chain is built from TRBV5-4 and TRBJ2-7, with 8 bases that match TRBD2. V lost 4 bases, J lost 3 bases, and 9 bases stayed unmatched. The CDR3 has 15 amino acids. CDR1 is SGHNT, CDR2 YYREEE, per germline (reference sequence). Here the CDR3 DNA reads TGTGCCAGCAGCCCTCCCGGGACTAGAGTCTACGAGCAGTACTTC. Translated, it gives CASSPPGTRVYEQYF.

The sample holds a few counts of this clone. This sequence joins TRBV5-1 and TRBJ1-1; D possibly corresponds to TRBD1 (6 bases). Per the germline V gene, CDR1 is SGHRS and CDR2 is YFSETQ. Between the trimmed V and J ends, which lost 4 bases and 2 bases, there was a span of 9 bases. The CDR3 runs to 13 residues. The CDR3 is CASSVQGNTEAFF. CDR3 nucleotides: TGCGCCAGCAGCGTACAGGGCAACACTGAAGCTTTCTTT.

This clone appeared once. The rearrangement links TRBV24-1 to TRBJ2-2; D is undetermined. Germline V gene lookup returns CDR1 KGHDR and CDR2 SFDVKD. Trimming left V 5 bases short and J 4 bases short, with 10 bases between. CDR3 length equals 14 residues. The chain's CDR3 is CATSGQKTTGELFF. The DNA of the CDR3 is TGTGCCACCAGTGGTCAGAAAACCACCGGGGAGCTGTTTTTT.

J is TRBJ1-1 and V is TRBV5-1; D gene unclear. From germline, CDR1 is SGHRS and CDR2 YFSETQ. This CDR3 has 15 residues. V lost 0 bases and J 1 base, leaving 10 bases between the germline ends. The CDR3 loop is CASSLDSPQNTEAFF. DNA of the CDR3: TGCGCCAGCAGCTTGGACAGCCCCCAGAACACTGAAGCTTTCTTT.

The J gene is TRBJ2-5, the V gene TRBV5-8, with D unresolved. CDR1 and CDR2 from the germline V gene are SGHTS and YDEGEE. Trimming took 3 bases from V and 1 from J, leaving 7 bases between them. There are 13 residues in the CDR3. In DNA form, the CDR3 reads TGTGCCAGCAGCTGGAGATTCCAAGAGACCCAGTACTTC. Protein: CASSWRFQETQYF. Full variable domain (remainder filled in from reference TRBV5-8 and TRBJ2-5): EAGVTQSPTHLIKTRGQQATLRCSPISGHTSVYWYQQALGLGLQFLLWYDEGEERNRGNFPPRFSGRQFPNYSSELNVNALELEDSALYLCASSWRFQETQYFGPGTRLLVL.

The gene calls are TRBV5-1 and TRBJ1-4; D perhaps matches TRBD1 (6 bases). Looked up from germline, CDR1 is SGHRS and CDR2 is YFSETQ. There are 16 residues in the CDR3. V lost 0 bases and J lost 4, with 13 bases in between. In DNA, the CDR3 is TGCGCCAGCAGCTTGGCCGCCAGGGGTGATAATGAAAAACTGTTTTTT. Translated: CASSLAARGDNEKLFF.

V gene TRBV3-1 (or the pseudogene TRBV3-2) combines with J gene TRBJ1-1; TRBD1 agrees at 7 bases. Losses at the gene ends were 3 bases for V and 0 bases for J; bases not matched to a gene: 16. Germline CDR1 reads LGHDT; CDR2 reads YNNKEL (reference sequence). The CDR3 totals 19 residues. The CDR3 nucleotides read TGTGCCAGCAGCCATCAGCATTTTTACAGGGGTAGAATGAACACTGAAGCTTTCTTT. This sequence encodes CASSHQHFYRGRMNTEAFF.

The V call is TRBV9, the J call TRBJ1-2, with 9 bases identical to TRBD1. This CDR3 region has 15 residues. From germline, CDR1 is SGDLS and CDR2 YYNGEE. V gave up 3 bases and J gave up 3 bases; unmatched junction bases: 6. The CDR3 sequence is CASSGGQGTHYGYTF. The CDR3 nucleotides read TGTGCCAGCAGCGGGGGACAGGGTACTCACTATGGCTACACCTTC.

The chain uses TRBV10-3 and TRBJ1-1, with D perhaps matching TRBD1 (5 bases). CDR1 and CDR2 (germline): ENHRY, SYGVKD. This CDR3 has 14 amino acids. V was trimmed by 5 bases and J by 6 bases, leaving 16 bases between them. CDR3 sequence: CAISTPQGNPEAFF. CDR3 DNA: TGTGCCATCAGTACTCCCCAGGGTAACCCTGAAGCTTTCTTT.

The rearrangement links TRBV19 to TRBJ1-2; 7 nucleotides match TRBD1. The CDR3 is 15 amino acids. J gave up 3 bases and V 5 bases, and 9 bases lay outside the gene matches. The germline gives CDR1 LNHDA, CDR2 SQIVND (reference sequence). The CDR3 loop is CASSPQRTGYYGYTF. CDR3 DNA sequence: TGTGCCAGTAGTCCACAACGGACAGGCTACTATGGCTACACCTTC. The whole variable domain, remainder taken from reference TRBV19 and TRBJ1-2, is DGGITQSPKYLFRKEGQNVTLSCEQNLNHDAMYWYRQDPGQGLRLIYYSQIVNDFQKGDIAEGYSVSREKKESFPLTVTSAQKNPTAFYLCASSPQRTGYYGYTFGSGTRLTVV.